This TCR beta chain was observed in a study of tumor and adjacent non-tumor tissue in lung cancer. Study at large: The patients, roughly eleven men and about five women, were roughly 30 to 80 with stage I to III disease. Some 4.2 million productive TCRbeta reads were obtained per sample on average. Study outcomes and limitations: Higher tumor TCR diversity was associated with shorter survival. Top 100 clones took a larger repertoire share in normal lung.

The CDR3 has 14 amino acids. RNA was extracted from bulk tissue without any cell sorting. More than 3 cm separated this lung sample from the edge of the tumor. As for this clonotype: Its antigen is undetermined. The conserved closing phenylalanine or tryptophan is absent in this CDR3, likely reflecting a read error.

Three rounds of nested PCR, following a modified ARM-PCR protocol, produced the TCRbeta library. A single record per CDR3 protein comes from TCRdb applying MiXCR to the multiplex PCR reads. The table has 90,000 to 100,000 distinct CDR3 sequences, less than 85% seen once; the top ten hold approximately 28%. The V gene is TRBV12-3 or TRBV12-4, the J gene TRBJ2-5; 8 nucleotides agree with TRBD1. This receptor was taken from a man in his fifties or sixties with small cell lung cancer. Sequences were obtained from distant non-tumor lung tissue. Here the CDR3 DNA reads TGTGCCAGCACTTTAATGGACAGGGAAGATACCCAGTACTCC. The encoded protein is CASTLMDREDTQYS.